These 9 T cell receptor beta chains originate from one sample sequenced in a study of cytomegalovirus exposure and HLA in healthy donors. Measured with immunoSEQ multiplex PCR; TCRdb has only the in-frame clones, and not every one. The data hold more than 20,000 clones, with approximately 97% observed a single time. The sequencing sample was made of PBMCs. The receptors were gathered from a man younger than 40 in good health and CMV-seropositive.

V and J are TRBV27 and TRBJ2-7; TRBD2 might be the D (6 bases). The CDR3 covers 14 residues. The germline gives CDR1 MNHEY, CDR2 SMNVEV (reference sequence). V lost 6 bases to trimming and J lost 1 base, with 13 bases between them. CDR3 amino acids: CASRVSGGSYEQYF. The CDR3 DNA follows: TGTGCCAGCAGGGTGAGTGGAGGGTCCTACGAGCAGTACTTC.

The CDR3 region is CASSLVGGGTEAFF. CDR3 nucleotides: TGCGCCAGCAGCTTGGTAGGGGGGGGAACTGAAGCTTTCTTT. The genes are TRBV5-1 and TRBJ1-1; D might be TRBD1 (6 bases). This CDR3 contains 14 residues. With 0 bases removed from V and 5 bases from J, the gap between germline ends came to 11 bases. Per germline, CDR1 SGHRS and CDR2 YFSETQ.

J is TRBJ2-7 and V is TRBV4-1; 7 bases line up with TRBD1. Germline lookup yields CDR1 MGHRA and CDR2 YSYEKL. The V and J ends lost 4 bases and 2 bases, in that order; junction bases with no gene match: 8. This CDR3 region has 15 residues. The CDR3 protein is CASSRTGDSAYEQYF. As DNA, the CDR3 is TGCGCCAGCAGCCGTACAGGGGATTCGGCCTACGAGCAGTACTTC.

This chain joins TRBV7-8 and TRBJ2-7, with D perhaps TRBD1 (6 bases). The ends were cut back, 5 bases at V and 2 bases at J, with 13 bases in the middle. This CDR3 region has 14 residues. Germline assignment: CDR1 SGHVS and CDR2 FQNEAQ. The CDR3 nucleotides are TGTGCCAGCAGCGGAGAGACAGGCCCCTACGAGCAGTACTTC. Encoded protein: CASSGETGPYEQYF.

This clone has just a few counts. The chain uses TRBV7-2 and TRBJ2-7, with 7 positions matching TRBD2. V gave up 1 base and J gave up 2 bases; unmatched junction bases: 8. The CDR3 runs 16 residues. In germline, CDR1 is SGHTA, CDR2 FQGNSA. CDR3 sequence: CASSLDASGTPYEQYF. The CDR3 DNA reads TGTGCCAGCAGCTTAGACGCCAGCGGGACCCCCTACGAGCAGTACTTC. Full variable domain (remainder filled in from reference TRBV7-2 and TRBJ2-7): GAGVSQSPSNKVTEKGKDVELRCDPISGHTALYWYRQSLGQGLEFLIYFQGNSAPDKSGLPSDRFSAERTGGSVSTLTIQRTQQEDSAVYLCASSLDASGTPYEQYFGPGTRLTVT.

V and J are TRBV6-5 and TRBJ1-2; D is ambiguous. This CDR3 contains 12 residues. CDR1 and CDR2 (germline): MNHEY, SVGAGI. Trimming removed 2 bases at V and 7 bases at J, with 8 bases between. The CDR3 DNA reads TGTGCCAGCAGTTACCCTGGAGGTGGCTACACCTTC. Its translation: CASSYPGGGYTF.

CDR3 bases: TGTGCCAGCTCACCAGGACTTCAAGAGACCCAGTACTTC. Protein: CASSPGLQETQYF. The chain recombines TRBV18 with TRBJ2-5; D is possibly TRBD2 (5 bases). Trimming cost V 2 bases and J 2 bases, with 6 bases left between them. CDR3 size: 13 residues. Germline CDR1 and CDR2: KGHSH and LQKENI. The full variable domain, in which reference TRBV18 and TRBJ2-5 provide the parts outside the CDR3, is NAGVMQNPRHLVRRRGQEARLRCSPMKGHSHVYWYRQLPEEGLKFMVYLQKENIIDESGMPKERFSAEFPKEGPSILRIQQVVRGDSAAYFCASSPGLQETQYFGPGTRLLVL.

V is TRBV2 and J is TRBJ2-1; 11 nucleotides align to TRBD2. The CDR3 has 17 amino acids. In germline, CDR1 is SNHLY, CDR2 FYNNEI. The trim removed 5 bases at V and 2 bases at J, leaving 8 bases unmatched. The CDR3 reads CASSPPGLAETYNEQFF. The CDR3 nucleotides read TGTGCCAGCAGTCCCCCGGGACTAGCGGAAACCTACAATGAGCAGTTCTTC.

This sequence joins TRBV28 and TRBJ1-1; D is ambiguous. Germline CDR1 and CDR2: MDHEN and SYDVKM. The CDR3 contains 14 residues. The V end lost 4 bases, the J end lost 4 bases, and 13 bases lay between the germline ends. The CDR3 loop reads CASSSPYMATEAFF. The CDR3 DNA reads TGTGCCAGCAGTTCACCATATATGGCCACTGAAGCTTTCTTT.